These 26 T cell receptor beta chains were all obtained from the same sample, sequenced in a study of sequential checkpoint blockade in melanoma. The method was immunoSEQ multiplex PCR; TCRdb's version includes in-frame clones alone and lacks a portion of them. Of some 30,000 clones listed, 85% to 90% are singletons. Stated treatment: randomized to nivolumab then ipilimumab (arm A) or the reverse (arm B). The specimen was CD8+ T cells sorted from blood (inferred from file names), collected from a patient given nivolumab and ipilimumab in sequence. The receptors stem from a human donor with melanoma.

The chain joins TRBV7-3 to TRBJ2-3; TRBD2 aligns across 9 bases. This CDR3 region has 18 residues. With V trimmed by 1 base and J by 2 bases, 10 bases remained unmatched. CDR1 and CDR2 from the germline V gene are SGHTA and FQGTGA. The CDR3 loop is CASSLIGGGDRFTDTQYF. The CDR3 bases are TGTGCCAGCAGCTTAATTGGCGGGGGGGACCGATTCACAGATACGCAGTATTTT.

The chain is built from TRBV19 and TRBJ2-1; D is uncertain. V was cut by 3 bases and J by 7 bases, with 10 bases left in between. Germline CDR1 reads LNHDA; CDR2 reads SQIVND (reference sequence). The CDR3 loop spans 13 amino acids. CDR3 sequence: CASSINLPNEQFF. The CDR3 nucleotides are TGTGCCAGTAGTATCAACCTACCTAATGAGCAGTTCTTC.

The J gene is TRBJ2-7, the V gene TRBV19; 9 nucleotides agree with TRBD1. The CDR3 sequence is 14 residues long. Germline lookup yields CDR1 LNHDA and CDR2 SQIVND (reference sequence). V lost 3 bases and J lost 2; bases outside the gene matches: 2. CDR3 sequence: CASSMTGGAYEQYF. CDR3 nucleotide sequence: TGTGCCAGTAGTATGACAGGGGGAGCCTACGAGCAGTACTTC. The entire variable domain, with the rest obtained from reference TRBV19 and TRBJ2-7, is as follows: DGGITQSPKYLFRKEGQNVTLSCEQNLNHDAMYWYRQDPGQGLRLIYYSQIVNDFQKGDIAEGYSVSREKKESFPLTVTSAQKNPTAFYLCASSMTGGAYEQYFGPGTRLTVT.

V gene TRBV5-4 combines with J gene TRBJ2-5; 7 bases map to TRBD1. Per the germline V gene, CDR1 is SGHNT and CDR2 is YYREEE (reference sequence). The CDR3 length is 14 residues. The V gene end was trimmed by 1 base and the J gene end by 0 bases; junction bases not matched to a gene: 0. In nucleotides, the CDR3 is TGTGCCAGCAGCTTGACAGGGGACCAAGAGACCCAGTACTTC. The encoded protein is CASSLTGDQETQYF. Based on the CDR3 plus reference TRBV5-4 and TRBJ2-5, the full variable domain is ETGVTQSPTHLIKTRGQQVTLRCSSQSGHNTVSWYQQALGQGPQFIFQYYREEENGRGNFPPRFSGLQFPNYSSELNVNALELDDSALYLCASSLTGDQETQYFGPGTRLLVL.

The rearrangement links TRBV27 to TRBJ2-1, with TRBD2 matching over 11 bases. Germline CDR1 is MNHEY and CDR2 is SMNVEV (reference sequence). The V segment lost 5 bases and the J segment 15 bases; nucleotides outside the gene matches: 12. This CDR3 spans 14 amino acids. For the CDR3, the DNA is TGTGCCAGCAGTCCCCGGACTAGCGGGCTCCATGCGTTCTTC. Translated: CASSPRTSGLHAFF.

This sequence joins TRBV28 and TRBJ2-4; TRBD1 is a possible D gene (5 bases). Trimming took 5 bases from V and 4 from J, leaving 18 bases between them. Per germline, CDR1 MDHEN and CDR2 SYDVKM. This CDR3 has 16 residues. The CDR3 coding sequence is TGTGCCAGCAGTGGAGACAGCTACACCGCAAAAAACATTCAGTACTTC. Amino acid sequence: CASSGDSYTAKNIQYF.

This rearrangement joins TRBV27 to TRBJ1-5; unclear D gene. CDR3 size: 13 residues. CDR1 and CDR2 (germline): MNHEY, SMNVEV (reference sequence). Trimming took off 1 base at V and 7 bases at J, with 8 bases between the two ends. This CDR3 reads CASSLWSGQPQHF. The CDR3 DNA sequence: TGTGCCAGCAGTTTATGGTCCGGGCAGCCCCAGCATTTT.

The genes are TRBV2 and TRBJ2-5; 7 bases agree with TRBD1. CDR1 SNHLY and CDR2 FYNNEI come from the germline V gene. V gave up 3 bases and J gave up 4 bases; unmatched junction bases: 8. The CDR3 loop spans 15 amino acids. The chain's CDR3 is CASSDRDRVGETQYF. CDR3 sequence (DNA): TGTGCCAGCAGTGATCGTGACAGGGTTGGAGAGACCCAGTACTTC.

V is TRBV4-3 and J is TRBJ2-7; 8 positions agree with TRBD1. Germline V gene sequence: CDR1 LGHNA, CDR2 YSLEER. CDR3 size: 15 residues. With 0 bases clipped from V and 3 bases from J, the junction kept 4 bases outside the gene matches. The CDR3, as DNA: TGCGCCAGCAGCCAAGAAGCTGACAGGGGCTACGAGCAGTACTTC. This sequence encodes CASSQEADRGYEQYF.

J is TRBJ2-1 and V is TRBV9, with 11 bases identical to TRBD1. The CDR3 is 15 amino acids. The germline gives CDR1 SGDLS, CDR2 YYNGEE. V lost 3 bases to trimming and J lost 5 bases; unmatched junction nucleotides: 4. Here the CDR3 DNA reads TGTGCCAGCAGCGCCCGGGACAGGGGGAACAATGAGCAGTTCTTC. Amino acids: CASSARDRGNNEQFF.

The chain uses TRBV27 and TRBJ2-1; TRBD2 matches 9 bases. CDR1 is MNHEY and CDR2 is SMNVEV in the germline V gene (reference sequence). The CDR3 spans 14 residues. V was pared by 6 bases and J by 7 bases, with 7 bases of the junction left unmatched. The DNA of the CDR3 is TGTGCCAGCAGCCTGGGACTAGCTTATAATGAGCAGTTCTTC. Its translation: CASSLGLAYNEQFF.

The chain combines TRBV7-9 with TRBJ1-4; D possibly corresponds to TRBD1 (6 bases). Trimming left V 2 bases short and J 11 bases short, with 12 bases between. Germline CDR1 SEHNR, CDR2 FQNEAQ (reference sequence). This CDR3 has 13 amino acids. CDR3 amino acids: CASSLQGGGKLFF. The CDR3 DNA reads as TGTGCCAGCAGCTTACAGGGAGGGGGGAAACTGTTTTTT.

The chain couples TRBV14 to TRBJ2-3; 14 nucleotides align to TRBD2. Germline values: CDR1 SGHDN, CDR2 FVKESK. The CDR3 is 18 residues long. V lost 1 base, J lost 4 bases, and 7 bases stayed unmatched. The CDR3 sequence is CASSQVGTSGGFADTQYF. The CDR3 coding sequence is TGTGCCAGCAGCCAAGTCGGGACTAGCGGGGGTTTCGCAGATACGCAGTATTTT.

This chain joins TRBV11-2 and TRBJ2-5; maybe TRBD2 (5 bases). The V gene lost 0 bases and the J gene lost 5 bases, with 13 bases spanning the gap. The CDR3 length is 15 residues. Germline CDR1 SGHAT, CDR2 FQNNGV. Written as DNA, the CDR3 is TGTGCCAGCAGCTTAGACGGGAAAAGGTGGGAGACCCAGTACTTC. Its translation: CASSLDGKRWETQYF.

This rearrangement joins TRBV6-5 to TRBJ2-1, with 8 bases lining up with TRBD1. Germline lookup yields CDR1 MNHEY and CDR2 SVGAGI. V lost 5 bases to trimming and J lost 3 bases; unmatched junction nucleotides: 3. CDR3 length: 14 amino acids. The CDR3 coding sequence is TGTGCCAGCAGTCTTGGACAGGGCTACAATGAGCAGTTCTTC. As protein: CASSLGQGYNEQFF.

The chain has TRBV6-5 and TRBJ2-3; no clear D gene. CDR1 MNHEY and CDR2 SVGAGI come from the germline V gene. This CDR3 has 14 residues. V shed 0 bases and J shed 4 bases, with 8 bases lying between them. In DNA form, the CDR3 reads TGTGCCAGCAGTTACTCGTCAGGCTCAGATACGCAGTATTTT. Translating it yields CASSYSSGSDTQYF.

This chain connects TRBV6-1 to TRBJ2-1; 7 bases are shared with TRBD2. The J segment lost 8 bases and the V segment lost 8 bases, leaving 12 bases of the junction unmatched. Germline CDR1 is MNHNS and CDR2 is SASEGT. The CDR3 runs 14 residues. CDR3 sequence (DNA): TGTGCCAGCCCGGGGGAGGGTTTGGTGGATGAGCAGTTCTTC. Protein product: CASPGEGLVDEQFF.

The V call is TRBV6-5, the J call TRBJ1-1, with D maybe TRBD1 (6 bases). This CDR3 has 11 amino acids. Germline V lookup: CDR1 MNHEY, CDR2 SVGAGI. Deletions cut 10 bases from V and 10 bases from J, with 16 bases between. CDR3 loop: CATDGGRGAFF. In DNA, the CDR3 is TGTGCCACCGACGGTGGCAGGGGAGCTTTCTTT.

The rearrangement joins TRBV6-1 to TRBJ2-1; D may be TRBD1 (5 bases). Trimming took 1 base from V and 4 from J, leaving 17 bases between them. The CDR3 is 17 amino acids. The V gene's germline CDR1 is MNHNS and CDR2 SASEGT. The CDR3 loop reads CASSEESLGAAYNEQFF. Written as DNA, the CDR3 is TGTGCCAGCAGTGAAGAGTCCTTAGGGGCTGCTTACAATGAGCAGTTCTTC.

The chain links TRBV7-9 to TRBJ1-2; TRBD1 agrees at 7 bases. The CDR3 is made up of 16 amino acids. Losses at the gene ends were 1 base for V and 2 bases for J; bases not matched to a gene: 7. From germline, CDR1 is SEHNR and CDR2 FQNEAQ (reference sequence). The CDR3 DNA reads as TGTGCCAGCAGCTTAGATCAGTGGGACAGCAACTATGGCTACACCTTC. The encoded protein is CASSLDQWDSNYGYTF.

The chain has TRBV19 and TRBJ2-7; D perhaps matches TRBD1 (5 bases). The V and J ends lost 3 bases and 3 bases respectively, with 9 bases between them. The CDR3 is 13 amino acids. Per the germline V gene, CDR1 is LNHDA and CDR2 is SQIVND (reference sequence). The CDR3 sequence: CASSMAQGYEQYF. The DNA for the CDR3 is TGTGCCAGTAGTATGGCGCAGGGCTACGAGCAGTACTTC.

The rearrangement links TRBV4-2 to TRBJ2-2; 7 positions agree with TRBD2. Trimming removed 1 base from V and 6 bases from J; junction bases left unmatched: 2. CDR3 length: 14 amino acids. Per germline, CDR1 LGHNA and CDR2 YNFKEQ. CDR3 in amino acids: CASSQGEGPGELFF. DNA of the CDR3: TGTGCCAGCAGCCAAGGGGAGGGCCCCGGGGAGCTGTTTTTT.

This chain joins TRBV27 and TRBJ1-2; TRBD1 is a possible D gene (6 bases). The CDR3 contains 14 residues. Germline V lookup: CDR1 MNHEY, CDR2 SMNVEV (reference sequence). V gave up 2 bases and J gave up 4 bases, with 11 bases separating them. The CDR3 nucleotides are TGTGCCAGCAGTTTAGCCCGACAGGCCTATGGCTACACCTTC. It translates to CASSLARQAYGYTF.

The chain has TRBV9 and TRBJ2-1; D is ambiguous. This CDR3 contains 13 residues. Germline values: CDR1 SGDLS, CDR2 YYNGEE. V lost 0 bases to trimming and J lost 5 bases, with 6 bases between them. The CDR3, as DNA: TGTGCCAGCAGCGTAGTGGCAAACAATGAGCAGTTCTTC. Its protein is CASSVVANNEQFF.

A word on this clone: The identical CDR3 is also encoded by other nucleotide sequences in the sample. This rearrangement joins TRBV27 to TRBJ1-5, with 7 bases identical to TRBD1. Trimming at V came to 3 bases and at J to 2 bases, leaving 1 base not matched to a gene. The CDR3 covers 14 residues. Germline V gene sequence: CDR1 MNHEY, CDR2 SMNVEV (reference sequence). The CDR3 is CASSFTGGNQPQHF. The DNA for the CDR3 is TGTGCCAGCAGTTTTACAGGGGGCAATCAGCCCCAGCATTTT.

The chain employs TRBV7-2 and TRBJ2-3; 10 bases map to TRBD1. Germline V gene sequence: CDR1 SGHTA, CDR2 FQGNSA. J was trimmed by 2 bases and V by 5 bases; bases with no gene match: 4. The CDR3 has 15 residues. CDR3 region: CASSIGTGATDTQYF. CDR3 in DNA: TGTGCCAGCAGCATCGGGACAGGGGCCACAGATACGCAGTATTTT.